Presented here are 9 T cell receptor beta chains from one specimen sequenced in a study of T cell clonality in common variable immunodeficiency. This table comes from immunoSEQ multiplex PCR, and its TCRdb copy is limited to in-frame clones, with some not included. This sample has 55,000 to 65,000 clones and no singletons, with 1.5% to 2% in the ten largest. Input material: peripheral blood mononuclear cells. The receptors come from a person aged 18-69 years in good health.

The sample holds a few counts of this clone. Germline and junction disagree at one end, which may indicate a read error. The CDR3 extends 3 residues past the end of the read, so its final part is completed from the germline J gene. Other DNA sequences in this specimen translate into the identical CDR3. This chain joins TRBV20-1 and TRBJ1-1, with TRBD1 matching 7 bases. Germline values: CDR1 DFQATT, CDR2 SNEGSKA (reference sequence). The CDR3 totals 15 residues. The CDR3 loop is CSARDRQGVGTEAFF. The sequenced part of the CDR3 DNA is TGCAGCGCTAGGGATCGACAGGGAGTGGGCACTGAA.

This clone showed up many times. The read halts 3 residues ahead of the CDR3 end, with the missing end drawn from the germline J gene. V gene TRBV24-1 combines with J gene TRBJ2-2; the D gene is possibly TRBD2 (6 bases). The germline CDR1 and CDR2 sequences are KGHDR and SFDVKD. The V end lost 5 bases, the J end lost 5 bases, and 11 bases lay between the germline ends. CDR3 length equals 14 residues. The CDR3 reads CATSVLGGTGELFF. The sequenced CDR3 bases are TGTGCCACCAGTGTTCTGGGGGGAACCGGGGAG.

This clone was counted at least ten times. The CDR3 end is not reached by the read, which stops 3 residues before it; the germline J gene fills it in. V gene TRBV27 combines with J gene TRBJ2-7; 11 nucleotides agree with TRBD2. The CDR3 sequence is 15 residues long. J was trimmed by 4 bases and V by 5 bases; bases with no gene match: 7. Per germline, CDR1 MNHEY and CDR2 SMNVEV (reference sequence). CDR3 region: CASSPSTSGVYEQYF. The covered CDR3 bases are TGTGCCAGCAGTCCGTCGACTAGCGGGGTATACGAG.

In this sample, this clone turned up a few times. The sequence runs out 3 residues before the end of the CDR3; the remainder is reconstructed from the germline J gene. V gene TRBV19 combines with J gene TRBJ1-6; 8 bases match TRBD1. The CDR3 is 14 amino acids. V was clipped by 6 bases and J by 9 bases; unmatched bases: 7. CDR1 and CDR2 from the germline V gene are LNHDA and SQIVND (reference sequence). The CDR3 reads CASRTGTGGSPLHF. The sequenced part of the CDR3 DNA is TGTGCCAGTAGGACCGGGACAGGAGGTTCACCC.

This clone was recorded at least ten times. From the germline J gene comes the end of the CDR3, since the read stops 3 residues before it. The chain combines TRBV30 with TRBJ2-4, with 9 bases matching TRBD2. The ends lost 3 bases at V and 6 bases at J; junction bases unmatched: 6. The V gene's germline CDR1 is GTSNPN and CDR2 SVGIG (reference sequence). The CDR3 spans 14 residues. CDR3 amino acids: CAWRDRSGRNIQYF. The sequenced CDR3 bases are TGTGCCTGGAGAGATCGTAGCGGGAGAAACATT.

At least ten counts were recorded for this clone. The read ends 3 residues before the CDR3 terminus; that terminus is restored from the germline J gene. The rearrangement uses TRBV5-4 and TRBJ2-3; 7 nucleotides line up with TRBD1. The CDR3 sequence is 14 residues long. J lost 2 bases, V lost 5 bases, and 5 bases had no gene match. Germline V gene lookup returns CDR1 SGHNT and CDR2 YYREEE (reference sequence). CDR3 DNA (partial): TGTGCCAGCAGTCCGGGACAGTTCACAGATACG. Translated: CASSPGQFTDT. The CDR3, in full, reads CASSPGQFTDTQYF.

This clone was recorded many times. The DNA read from the CDR3 is TGTGCCAGCAGCCAAGAGTTCAGGGGGCTCTCCTACAATGAG. Translating gives CASSQEFRGLSYNE. The whole CDR3 sequence reads CASSQEFRGLSYNEQFF. This chain uses TRBV14 with TRBJ2-1; 8 bases fit TRBD1. The CDR3 end lies 3 residues beyond the end of the read and is filled in from the germline J gene. J lost 0 bases, V lost 0 bases, and 4 bases had no gene match. The CDR3 loop spans 17 amino acids. Germline assignment: CDR1 SGHDN and CDR2 FVKESK.

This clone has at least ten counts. The part of the CDR3 DNA that was read is TGTGCCAGTAGTCGGGGACAGCAAGAGACC. Protein product: CASSRGQQET. Given in full, the CDR3 is CASSRGQQETQYF. The chain employs TRBV19 and TRBJ2-5; TRBD1 agrees at 7 bases. The CDR3 end falls 3 residues outside the read, so it is completed with the germline J gene. This CDR3 comprises 13 residues. V trimming: 5 bases; J trimming: 2 bases; junction bases outside the gene matches: 2. CDR1 is LNHDA, CDR2 SQIVND, per germline (reference sequence).

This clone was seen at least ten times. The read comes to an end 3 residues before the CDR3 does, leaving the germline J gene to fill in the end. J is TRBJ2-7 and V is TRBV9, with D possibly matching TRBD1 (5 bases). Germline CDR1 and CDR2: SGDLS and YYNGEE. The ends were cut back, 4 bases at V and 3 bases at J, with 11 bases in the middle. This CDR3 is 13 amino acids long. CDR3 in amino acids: CASSRGSDYEQYF. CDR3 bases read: TGTGCCAGCAGCAGGGGTTCCGACTACGAG.